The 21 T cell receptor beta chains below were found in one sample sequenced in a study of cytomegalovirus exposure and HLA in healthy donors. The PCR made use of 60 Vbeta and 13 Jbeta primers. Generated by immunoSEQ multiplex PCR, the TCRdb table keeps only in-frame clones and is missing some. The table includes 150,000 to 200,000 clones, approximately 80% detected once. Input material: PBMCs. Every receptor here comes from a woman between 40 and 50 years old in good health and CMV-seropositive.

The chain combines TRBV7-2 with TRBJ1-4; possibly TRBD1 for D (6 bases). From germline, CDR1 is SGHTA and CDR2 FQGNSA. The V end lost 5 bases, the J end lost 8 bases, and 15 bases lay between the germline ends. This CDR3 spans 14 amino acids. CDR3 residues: CASSVKRGGEKLFF. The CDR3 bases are TGTGCCAGCAGCGTAAAAAGGGGGGGAGAAAAACTGTTTTTT.

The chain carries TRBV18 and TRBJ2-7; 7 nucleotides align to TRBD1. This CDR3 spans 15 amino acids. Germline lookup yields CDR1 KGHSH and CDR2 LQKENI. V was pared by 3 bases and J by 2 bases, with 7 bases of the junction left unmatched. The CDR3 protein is CASSPTSGQPYEQYF. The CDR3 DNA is TGTGCCAGCTCACCGACGTCGGGACAGCCCTACGAGCAGTACTTC.

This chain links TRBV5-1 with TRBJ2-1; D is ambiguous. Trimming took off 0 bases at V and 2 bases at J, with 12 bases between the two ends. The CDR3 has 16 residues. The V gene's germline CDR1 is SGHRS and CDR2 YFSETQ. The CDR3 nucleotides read TGCGCCAGCAGCTTGGACTTCCCGGTTACCTACAATGAGCAGTTCTTC. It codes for CASSLDFPVTYNEQFF.

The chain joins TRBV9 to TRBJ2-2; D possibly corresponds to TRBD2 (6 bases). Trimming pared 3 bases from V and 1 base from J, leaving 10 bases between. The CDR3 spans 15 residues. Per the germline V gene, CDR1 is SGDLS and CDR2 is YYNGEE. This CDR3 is CASSERAVNTGELFF. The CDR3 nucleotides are TGTGCCAGCAGCGAGCGGGCGGTGAACACCGGGGAGCTGTTTTTT.

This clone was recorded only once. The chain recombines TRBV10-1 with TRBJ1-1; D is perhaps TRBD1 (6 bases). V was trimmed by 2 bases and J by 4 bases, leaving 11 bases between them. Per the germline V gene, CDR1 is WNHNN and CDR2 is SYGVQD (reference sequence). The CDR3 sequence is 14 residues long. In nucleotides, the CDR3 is TGCGCCAGCAGTGAGGGGGGCATTCCCACTGAAGCTTTCTTT. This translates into CASSEGGIPTEAFF.

The DNA for the CDR3 is TGTGCCAGTGATGAGACAGGAAACAATCAGCCCCAGCATTTT. Protein: CASDETGNNQPQHF. The rearrangement uses TRBV19 and TRBJ1-5; D may be TRBD1 (6 bases). V was trimmed by 8 bases and J by 3 bases, leaving 14 bases between them. The CDR3 is made up of 14 amino acids. Germline CDR1 reads LNHDA; CDR2 reads SQIVND (reference sequence).

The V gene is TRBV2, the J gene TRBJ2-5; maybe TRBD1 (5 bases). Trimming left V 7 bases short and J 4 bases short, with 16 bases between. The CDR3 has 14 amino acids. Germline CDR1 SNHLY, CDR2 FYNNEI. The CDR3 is CASTPGRARETQYF. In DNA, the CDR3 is TGTGCCAGCACCCCGGGCAGGGCGAGAGAGACCCAGTACTTC.

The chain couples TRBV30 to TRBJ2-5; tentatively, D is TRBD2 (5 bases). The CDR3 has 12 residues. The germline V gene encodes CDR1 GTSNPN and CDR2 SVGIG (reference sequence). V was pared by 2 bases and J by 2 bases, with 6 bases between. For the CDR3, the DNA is TGTGCCTGGAGTAGCGGACAAGAGACCCAGTACTTC. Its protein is CAWSSGQETQYF. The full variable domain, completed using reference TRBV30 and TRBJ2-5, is SQTIHQWPATLVQPVGSPLSLECTVEGTSNPNLYWYRQAAGRGLQLLFYSVGIGQISSEVPQNLSASRPQDRQFILSSKKLLLSDSGFYLCAWSSGQETQYFGPGTRLLVL.

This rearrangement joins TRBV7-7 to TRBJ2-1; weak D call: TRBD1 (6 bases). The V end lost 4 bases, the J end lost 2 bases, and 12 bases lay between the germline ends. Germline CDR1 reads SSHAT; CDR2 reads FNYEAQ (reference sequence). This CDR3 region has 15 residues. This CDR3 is CASSSGTSTYNEQFF. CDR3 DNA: TGTGCCAGCAGCTCAGGGACATCAACCTACAATGAGCAGTTCTTC.

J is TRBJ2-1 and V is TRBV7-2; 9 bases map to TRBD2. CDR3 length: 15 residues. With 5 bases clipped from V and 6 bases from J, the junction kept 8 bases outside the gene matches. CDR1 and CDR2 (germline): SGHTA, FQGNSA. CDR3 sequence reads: CASSPQGGGANEQFF. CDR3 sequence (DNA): TGTGCCAGCAGCCCACAAGGCGGGGGGGCCAATGAGCAGTTCTTC.

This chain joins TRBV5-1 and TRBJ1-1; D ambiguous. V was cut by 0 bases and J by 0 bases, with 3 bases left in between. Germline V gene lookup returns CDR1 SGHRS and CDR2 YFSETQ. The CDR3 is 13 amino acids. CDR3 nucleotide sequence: TGCGCCAGCAGCTTGGTCGTGAACACTGAAGCTTTCTTT. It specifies CASSLVVNTEAFF. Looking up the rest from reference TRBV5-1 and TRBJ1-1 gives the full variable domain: KAGVTQTPRYLIKTRGQQVTLSCSPISGHRSVSWYQQTPGQGLQFLFEYFSETQRNKGNFPGRFSGRQFSNSRSEMNVSTLELGDSALYLCASSLVVNTEAFFGQGTRLTVV.

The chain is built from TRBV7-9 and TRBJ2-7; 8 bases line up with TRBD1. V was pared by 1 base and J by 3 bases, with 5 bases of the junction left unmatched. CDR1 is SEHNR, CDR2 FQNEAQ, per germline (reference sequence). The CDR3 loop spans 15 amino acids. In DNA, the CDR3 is TGTGCCAGCAGCTTAGACCCAGGGGGCTACTACGAGCAGTACTTC. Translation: CASSLDPGGYYEQYF.

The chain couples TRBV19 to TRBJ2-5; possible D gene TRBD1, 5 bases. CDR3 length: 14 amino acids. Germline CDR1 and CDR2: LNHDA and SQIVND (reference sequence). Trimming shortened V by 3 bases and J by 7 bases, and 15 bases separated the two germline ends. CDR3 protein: CASSMTAQIWTQYF. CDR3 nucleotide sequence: TGTGCCAGTAGTATGACAGCACAGATTTGGACCCAGTACTTC.

The CDR3 bases are TGTGCCAGCAGCTTGGGAACAGGGGGTTACTACAATGAGCAGTTCTTC. This gives the protein CASSLGTGGYYNEQFF. The chain uses TRBV5-6 and TRBJ2-1; 8 bases map to TRBD1. The CDR3 has 16 residues. From germline, CDR1 is SGHDT and CDR2 YYEEEE. The junction had 5 bases not matched to a gene; V was cut back by 0 bases and J by 3 bases. The variable domain in full, with the rest retrieved from reference TRBV5-6 and TRBJ2-1, is DAGVTQSPTHLIKTRGQQVTLRCSPKSGHDTVSWYQQALGQGPQFIFQYYEEEERQRGNFPDRFSGHQFPNYSSELNVNALLLGDSALYLCASSLGTGGYYNEQFFGPGTRLTVL.

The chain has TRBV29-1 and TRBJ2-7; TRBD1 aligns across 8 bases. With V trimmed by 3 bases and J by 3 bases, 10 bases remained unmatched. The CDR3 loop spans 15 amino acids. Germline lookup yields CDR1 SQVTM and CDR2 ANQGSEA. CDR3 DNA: TGCAGCGTTGATGTGGGCGGACAGGGTAGCTACGAGCAGTACTTC. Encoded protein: CSVDVGGQGSYEQYF.

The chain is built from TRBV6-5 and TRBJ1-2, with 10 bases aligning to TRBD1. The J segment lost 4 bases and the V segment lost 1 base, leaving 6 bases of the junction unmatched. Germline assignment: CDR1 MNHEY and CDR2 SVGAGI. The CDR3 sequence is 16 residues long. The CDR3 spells CASSYLGQGRSYGYTF. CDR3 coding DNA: TGTGCCAGCAGTTACTTGGGACAGGGGCGATCCTATGGCTACACCTTC.

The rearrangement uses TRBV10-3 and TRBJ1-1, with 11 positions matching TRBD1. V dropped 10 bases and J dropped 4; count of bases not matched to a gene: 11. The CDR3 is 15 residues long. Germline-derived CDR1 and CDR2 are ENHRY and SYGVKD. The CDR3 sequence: CATGRTGGYGTEAFF. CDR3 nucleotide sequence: TGTGCCACCGGGAGGACAGGGGGCTACGGCACTGAAGCTTTCTTT.

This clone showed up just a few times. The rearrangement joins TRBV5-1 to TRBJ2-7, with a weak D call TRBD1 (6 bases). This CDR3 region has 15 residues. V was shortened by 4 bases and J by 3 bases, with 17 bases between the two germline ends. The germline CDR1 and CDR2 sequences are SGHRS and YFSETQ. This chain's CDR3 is CASSDKGGSLYEQYF. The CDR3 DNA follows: TGCGCCAGCAGCGACAAAGGGGGAAGTCTCTACGAGCAGTACTTC. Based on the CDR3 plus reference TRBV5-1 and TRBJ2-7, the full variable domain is KAGVTQTPRYLIKTRGQQVTLSCSPISGHRSVSWYQQTPGQGLQFLFEYFSETQRNKGNFPGRFSGRQFSNSRSEMNVSTLELGDSALYLCASSDKGGSLYEQYFGPGTRLTVT.

The CDR3 spells CASSSVVTGNTIYF. The CDR3 DNA reads as TGTGCCAGCAGTTCCGTCGTAACAGGAAACACCATATATTTT. This chain uses TRBV6-5 with TRBJ1-3, with D unclear. Trimming stripped 4 bases from V and 4 bases from J, with 11 bases between. The germline V gene encodes CDR1 MNHEY and CDR2 SVGAGI. The CDR3 runs 14 residues.

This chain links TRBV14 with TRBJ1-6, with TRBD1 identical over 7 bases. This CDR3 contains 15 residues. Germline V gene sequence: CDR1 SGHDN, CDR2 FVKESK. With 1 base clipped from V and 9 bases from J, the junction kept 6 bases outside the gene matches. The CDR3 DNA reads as TGTGCCAGCAGCCAAGCGACAGGGTTAGGTTCACCCCTCCACTTT. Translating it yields CASSQATGLGSPLHF.

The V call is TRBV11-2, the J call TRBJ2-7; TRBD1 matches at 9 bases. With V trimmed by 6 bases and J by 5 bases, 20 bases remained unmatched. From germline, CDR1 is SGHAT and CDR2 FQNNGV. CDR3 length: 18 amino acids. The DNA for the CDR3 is TGTGCCAGCAGTAATAGGGGACGGGGACAGGGAAGTAGGAACGAGCAGTACTTC. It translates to CASSNRGRGQGSRNEQYF.